These 13 T cell receptor beta chains were all obtained from the same sample, sequenced in a study of blood T cell repertoires in COVID-19 (dated by TCRdb to about 2020). Receptor amplification or capture employed the immunoSEQ multiplex PCR assay. This is the immuneACCESS table as TCRdb keeps it, with only in-frame sequences that have V and J called. A part of the clones is gone; compared with another copy, unresolved V genes explain less than half, and the rest is unexplained. For this sample there are 350,000 to 400,000 clones; roughly 90% appear just once. The ten largest make up 1.7% of the sample. The sample taken for sequencing was PBMCs or T cells enriched from blood (not recorded which). All receptors come from a woman in her 30s who had recovered from COVID-19.

The CDR3 DNA reads as TGTGCCAGTAGTATAGATGTTGACAGGGCGGTGCCCGGCGATGAAAAACTGTTTTTT. It codes for CASSIDVDRAVPGDEKLFF. The rearrangement links TRBV19 to TRBJ1-4; 7 nucleotides line up with TRBD1. CDR3 size: 19 residues. V dropped 0 bases and J dropped 6; count of bases not matched to a gene: 16. In germline, CDR1 is LNHDA, CDR2 SQIVND (reference sequence).

This rearrangement joins TRBV4-1 to TRBJ1-1; 7 bases agree with TRBD1. The V gene's germline CDR1 is MGHRA and CDR2 YSYEKL. There are 14 residues in the CDR3. V dropped 5 bases and J dropped 7; count of bases not matched to a gene: 10. The CDR3 loop reads CASSKGGQVIEAFF. DNA of the CDR3: TGCGCCAGCAGCAAAGGCGGACAGGTTATTGAAGCTTTCTTT.

Details on this clone: The same CDR3 is also encoded by other DNA sequences in this sample. The rearrangement joins TRBV5-1 to TRBJ2-1; possible D gene TRBD1, 6 bases. Trimming removed 1 base at V and 7 bases at J, with 6 bases between. Germline values: CDR1 SGHRS, CDR2 YFSETQ. The CDR3 runs to 12 residues. CDR3 loop: CASSLQGNEQFF. The CDR3 region has the DNA TGCGCCAGCAGCTTGCAGGGGAATGAGCAGTTCTTC.

The chain couples TRBV5-6 to TRBJ1-1; 9 positions match TRBD1. V trimming: 0 bases; J trimming: 5 bases; junction bases outside the gene matches: 5. This CDR3 is built from 15 residues. Germline CDR1 SGHDT, CDR2 YYEEEE. The CDR3 DNA reads as TGTGCCAGCAGCTTGGCCCGAGGACAGGGGACTGAAGCTTTCTTT. It is translated as CASSLARGQGTEAFF. The full variable domain, in which reference TRBV5-6 and TRBJ1-1 provide the parts outside the CDR3, is DAGVTQSPTHLIKTRGQQVTLRCSPKSGHDTVSWYQQALGQGPQFIFQYYEEEERQRGNFPDRFSGHQFPNYSSELNVNALLLGDSALYLCASSLARGQGTEAFFGQGTRLTVV.

The J gene is TRBJ2-3, the V gene TRBV7-2, with 10 positions matching TRBD2. V gave up 5 bases and J gave up 6 bases; unmatched junction bases: 11. This CDR3 is built from 16 residues. The germline V gene has CDR1 SGHTA and CDR2 FQGNSA. The CDR3 region is CASSPWTSGFGDTQYF. CDR3 DNA sequence: TGTGCCAGCAGCCCCTGGACTAGCGGCTTTGGTGATACGCAGTATTTT. Together with reference TRBV7-2 and TRBJ2-3, the CDR3 gives the full variable domain: GAGVSQSPSNKVTEKGKDVELRCDPISGHTALYWYRQSLGQGLEFLIYFQGNSAPDKSGLPSDRFSAERTGGSVSTLTIQRTQQEDSAVYLCASSPWTSGFGDTQYFGPGTRLTVL.

This chain joins TRBV5-6 and TRBJ1-1, with TRBD1 as a possible D gene (6 bases). The V end was cut by 4 bases, the J end by 4 bases, with 11 bases between. The CDR3 loop spans 13 amino acids. Germline V CDR1 and CDR2: SGHDT, YYEEEE. The CDR3 sequence: CASSGGAGTEAFF. CDR3 sequence (DNA): TGTGCCAGCAGCGGGGGGGCCGGCACTGAAGCTTTCTTT.

The J gene is TRBJ1-2, the V gene TRBV6-2 or TRBV6-3, with D perhaps matching TRBD1 (6 bases). Germline loops: CDR1 MNHEY, CDR2 SVGEGT. The CDR3 covers 14 residues. V gave up 5 bases and J gave up 4 bases, with 14 bases separating them. The CDR3 DNA sequence: TGTGCCAGCAGTCTTGGAAGCAGGGGCTATGGCTACACCTTC. This gives the protein CASSLGSRGYGYTF.

The chain recombines TRBV28 with TRBJ1-2, with TRBD1 as a possible D gene (5 bases). The CDR3 is made up of 15 amino acids. CDR1 and CDR2 from the germline V gene are MDHEN and SYDVKM. The V gene lost 6 bases and the J gene lost 2 bases, with 16 bases spanning the gap. The CDR3 loop is CASRLTAILNYGYTF. The CDR3 DNA reads TGTGCCAGCAGGCTGACAGCTATTCTCAACTATGGCTACACCTTC.

This sequence joins TRBV7-2 and TRBJ1-2, with 8 nucleotides matching TRBD1. This CDR3 is built from 14 residues. With 4 bases clipped from V and 6 bases from J, the junction kept 7 bases outside the gene matches. CDR1 and CDR2 from the germline V gene are SGHTA and FQGNSA. The CDR3 DNA reads TGTGCCAGCAGCTCCCGGGACAGGCGGCATGGCTACACCTTC. As protein: CASSSRDRRHGYTF.

This clone was recorded only once. The gene calls are TRBV7-2 and TRBJ2-1; TRBD2 aligns across 7 bases. This CDR3 has 16 amino acids. Losses at the gene ends were 5 bases for V and 0 bases for J; bases not matched to a gene: 7. Looked up from germline, CDR1 is SGHTA and CDR2 is FQGNSA. The CDR3 here is CASSRRAGDSYNEQFF. The CDR3 nucleotides are TGTGCCAGCAGCAGACGTGCGGGGGACTCCTACAATGAGCAGTTCTTC.

The V and J genes are TRBV6-5 and TRBJ1-2; maybe TRBD1 (6 bases). This CDR3 has 12 amino acids. Per germline, CDR1 MNHEY and CDR2 SVGAGI. V dropped 6 bases and J dropped 6 bases, with 11 bases sitting between them. The CDR3 is CASRKDSHGYTF. In nucleotides, the CDR3 is TGTGCCAGCAGAAAGGACAGTCATGGCTACACCTTC.

The chain employs TRBV5-1 and TRBJ2-1; D gene unclear. Germline values: CDR1 SGHRS, CDR2 YFSETQ. V was pared by 1 base and J by 8 bases, with 16 bases between. This CDR3 is built from 15 residues. This CDR3 is CASSLRSESGHEQFF. The CDR3 nucleotides read TGCGCCAGCAGCTTGAGGTCTGAATCGGGTCATGAGCAGTTCTTC.

This chain connects TRBV11-2 to TRBJ1-4; D perhaps matches TRBD1 (6 bases). The V gene lost 1 base and the J gene lost 6 bases, with 9 bases spanning the gap. The CDR3 contains 14 residues. Germline V CDR1 and CDR2: SGHAT, FQNNGV. CDR3 DNA: TGTGCCAGCAGCTTAGCAGGGGTTGATGAAAAACTGTTTTTT. This translates into CASSLAGVDEKLFF.